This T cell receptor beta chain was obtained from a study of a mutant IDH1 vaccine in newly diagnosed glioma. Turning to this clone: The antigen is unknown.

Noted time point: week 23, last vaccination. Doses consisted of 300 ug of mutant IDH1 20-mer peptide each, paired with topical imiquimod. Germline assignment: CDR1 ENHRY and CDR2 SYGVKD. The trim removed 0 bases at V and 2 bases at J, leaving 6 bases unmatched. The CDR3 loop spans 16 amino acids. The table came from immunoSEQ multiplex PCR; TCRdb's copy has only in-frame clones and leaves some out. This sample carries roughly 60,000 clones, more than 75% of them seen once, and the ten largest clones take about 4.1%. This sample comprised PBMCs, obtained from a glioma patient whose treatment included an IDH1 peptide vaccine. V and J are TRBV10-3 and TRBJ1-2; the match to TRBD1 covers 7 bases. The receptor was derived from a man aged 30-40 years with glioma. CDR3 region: CAISESTGLTNYGYTF. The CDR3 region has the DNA TGTGCCATCAGTGAGTCGACAGGGTTGACGAACTATGGCTACACCTTC.